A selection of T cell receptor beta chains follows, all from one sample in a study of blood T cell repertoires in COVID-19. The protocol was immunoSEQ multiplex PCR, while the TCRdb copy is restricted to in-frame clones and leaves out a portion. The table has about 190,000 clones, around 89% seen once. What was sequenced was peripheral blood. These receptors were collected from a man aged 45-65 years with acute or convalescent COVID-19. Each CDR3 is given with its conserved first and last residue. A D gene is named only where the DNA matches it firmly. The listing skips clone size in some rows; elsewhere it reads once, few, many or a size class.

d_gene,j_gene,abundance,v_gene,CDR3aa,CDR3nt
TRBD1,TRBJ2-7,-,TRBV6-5,CASSYIGQGLAYEQYF,TGTGCCAGCAGTTACATCGGACAGGGGCTAGCCTACGAGCAGTACTTC
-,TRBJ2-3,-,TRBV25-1,CASSESGGRDTQYF,TGTGCCAGCAGTGAATCAGGGGGGCGGGATACGCAGTATTTT
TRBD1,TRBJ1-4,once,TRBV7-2,CASSFQGASNEKLFF,TGTGCCAGCAGCTTCCAGGGGGCTTCTAATGAAAAACTGTTTTTT
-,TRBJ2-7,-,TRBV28,CASSLHEGIRRYEQYF,TGTGCCAGCAGCCTGCATGAGGGCATCCGCCGCTACGAGCAGTACTTC
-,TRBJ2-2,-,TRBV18,CASSPPGLTGELFF,TGTGCCAGCTCACCACCTGGCCTTACCGGGGAGCTGTTTTTT
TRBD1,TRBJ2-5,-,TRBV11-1,CASSFDREETQYF,TGTGCCAGCAGCTTCGACAGGGAAGAGACCCAGTACTTC
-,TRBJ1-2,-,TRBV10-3,CAISGGGLYGYTF,TGTGCCATCAGCGGGGGAGGGCTCTATGGCTACACCTTC
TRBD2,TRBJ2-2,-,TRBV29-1,CSASGTTNTGELFF,TGCAGCGCTTCCGGGACTACAAACACCGGGGAGCTGTTTTTT
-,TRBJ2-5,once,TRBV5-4,CASSLGGGAETQYF,TGTGCCAGCAGCTTGGGTGGGGGCGCGGAGACCCAGTACTTC
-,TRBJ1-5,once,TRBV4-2,CASSQDSGGAWGQPQHF,TGTGCCAGCAGCCAAGATTCCGGGGGGGCATGGGGCCAGCCCCAGCATTTT
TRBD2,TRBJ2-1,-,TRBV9,CASSGRGGRGDEQFF,TGTGCCAGCAGCGGCCGCGGGGGGCGAGGGGATGAGCAGTTCTTC
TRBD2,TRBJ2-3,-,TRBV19,CASSMLAGGITDTQYF,TGTGCCAGTAGTATGCTAGCGGGGGGAATCACAGATACGCAGTATTTT
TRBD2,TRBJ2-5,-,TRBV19,CASSIERGAQETQYF,TGTGCCAGTAGTATCGAGCGGGGGGCTCAAGAGACCCAGTACTTC
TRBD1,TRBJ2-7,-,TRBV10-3,CAIRVSEQGTYEQYF,TGTGCCATCAGGGTGTCGGAACAGGGGACCTACGAGCAGTACTTC
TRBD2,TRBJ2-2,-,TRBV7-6,CASSLVAGFTGELFF,TGTGCCAGCAGCTTAGTAGCGGGCTTCACCGGGGAGCTGTTTTTT
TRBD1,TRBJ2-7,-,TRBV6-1,CASSDFGTVTFYEQYF,TGTGCCAGCAGTGATTTTGGGACAGTTACCTTCTACGAGCAGTACTTC
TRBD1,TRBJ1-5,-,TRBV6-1,CASSAIRDSLNQPQHF,TGTGCCAGCAGTGCAATCCGGGACAGTCTCAATCAGCCCCAGCATTTT
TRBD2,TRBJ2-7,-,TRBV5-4,CASSPGTSGTLYEQYF,TGTGCCAGCAGCCCGGGGACTAGCGGGACTTTATACGAGCAGTACTTC
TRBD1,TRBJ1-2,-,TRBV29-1,CSVQDRDGYTF,TGCAGCGTCCAGGACAGGGATGGCTACACCTTC
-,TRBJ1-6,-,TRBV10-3,CAIRGGQNNNSPLHF,TGTGCCATCAGGGGCGGACAGAACAATAATTCACCCCTCCACTTT
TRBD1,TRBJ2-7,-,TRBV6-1,CASSDWGQGSYEQYF,TGTGCCAGCAGTGATTGGGGACAGGGGTCCTACGAGCAGTACTTC
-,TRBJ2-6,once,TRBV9,CASSVLDSGANVLTF,TGTGCCAGCAGCGTATTAGACTCTGGGGCCAACGTCCTGACTTTC
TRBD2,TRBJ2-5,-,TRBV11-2,CASSPSGIGQETQYF,TGTGCCAGCAGCCCTAGCGGGATAGGACAAGAGACCCAGTACTTC